Below, 6 T cell receptor beta chains from the same sample are listed, as sequenced in a study of glioma-infiltrating T cells. Amplification of TCR alpha and beta CDR3 regions from RNA used iRepertoire nested multiplex PCR. TCRdb reanalysed the multiplex PCR reads using MiXCR and keeps one entry per CDR3 protein. The sample consists of approximately 120,000 distinct CDR3 sequences, roughly 23% of them appearing once. Input material: glioma tissue, nonneoplastic brain tissue, or PBMCs (not recorded which). The receptors shown here come from a human donor with low-grade glioma or glioblastoma, undergoing nonglioma brain surgery, or in good health (not recorded which).

J is TRBJ1-2 and V is TRBV5-4, with TRBD1 matching 7 bases. J was trimmed by 2 bases and V by 4 bases; bases with no gene match: 5. The CDR3 has 14 amino acids. Germline CDR1 and CDR2: SGHNT and YYREEE (reference sequence). CDR3 residues: CASSAKGGNYGYTF. The CDR3 nucleotides are TGTGCCAGCAGCGCAAAAGGGGGCAACTATGGCTACACCTTC.

The V and J genes are TRBV30 and TRBJ2-7, with D unclear. Trimming removed 5 bases at V and 2 bases at J, with 7 bases between. The CDR3 is 11 amino acids. Germline V gene data show CDR1 as GTSNPN and CDR2 as SVGIG (reference sequence). The CDR3 coding sequence is TGTGCCTGGGGTGACACCTACGAGCAGTACTTC. Its protein product is CAWGDTYEQYF.

The genes are TRBV11-2 and TRBJ2-3; the match to TRBD2 covers 12 bases. The junction had 8 bases not matched to a gene; V was cut back by 1 base and J by 9 bases. Germline V lookup: CDR1 SGHAT, CDR2 FQNNGV. This CDR3 is built from 16 residues. CDR3 sequence (DNA): TGTGCCAGCAGCTTAGTCCGGGCTAGCGGGAGGGCCACGCAGTATTTT. Its translation is CASSLVRASGRATQYF. Complete variable domain (other parts from reference TRBV11-2 and TRBJ2-3): EAGVAQSPRYKIIEKRQSVAFWCNPISGHATLYWYQQILGQGPKLLIQFQNNGVVDDSQLPKDRFSAERLKGVDSTLKIQPAKLEDSAVYLCASSLVRASGRATQYFGPGTRLTVL.

Comment on this clonotype: Possible read error: a much larger clone is one base away. The chain joins TRBV6-6 to TRBJ2-5; D may be TRBD2 (5 bases). Germline V gene sequence: CDR1 MNHNY, CDR2 SVGAGI (reference sequence). The CDR3 length is 13 residues. CDR3 in amino acids: CAISVFGGETLYF. The CDR3 region has the DNA TGTGCCATCAGTGTTTTCGGAGGAGAGACCCTGTACTTC.

There are many counts of this clonotype. The chain links TRBV3-1 to TRBJ2-4; the match to TRBD1 covers 10 bases. The V gene's germline CDR1 is LGHDT and CDR2 YNNKEL (reference sequence). With 1 base clipped from V and 11 bases from J, the junction kept 8 bases outside the gene matches. The CDR3 covers 15 residues. The CDR3 bases are TGTGCCAGCAGCCAAGTCCGGGACAGGGGAAAGGTTCAGTACTTC. Its translation: CASSQVRDRGKVQYF.

This clonotype was recorded at least ten times. V is TRBV15 and J is TRBJ2-3; D gene ambiguous. Germline CDR1 and CDR2: LNHNV and YYDKDF (reference sequence). This CDR3 region has 13 residues. V lost 1 base and J lost 11, with 13 bases in between. The CDR3 bases are TGTGCCACCAGCAGAGCCTTGCCCCAAGAGCAGTATTTT. Translating gives CATSRALPQEQYF.